This T cell receptor (beta chain) came from a study of T cell responses to AZD1222 COVID-19 vaccine. Study-level results: Donors were chiefly white British, with a greater number of females, and clonal diversity was perhaps underestimated. In all cases, repertoires were sampled only after the peak T cell response.

Generated by immunoSEQ multiplex PCR, the TCRdb table keeps only in-frame clones and is missing some. The table has some 85,000 clones, about nine tenths seen once; the top ten hold roughly a quarter. Comments on this clone: Antigen: not known.

The receptor was isolated from an adult in good health. This material consisted of peripheral blood, taken on day 0 of AZD1222 vaccination.

CDR3 residues: CASSAGGGIETQYF. The DNA for the CDR3 is TGTGCCAGCAGCGCTGGAGGAGGGATAGAGACCCAGTACTTC. V is TRBV5-4 and J is TRBJ2-5, with D maybe TRBD2 (6 bases). This CDR3 contains 14 residues. V was shortened by 4 bases and J by 4 bases, with 14 bases between the two germline ends. The V gene's germline CDR1 is SGHNT and CDR2 YYREEE (reference sequence).